Shown below are 6 T cell receptor beta chains from a single sample sequenced in a study of control samples from healthy donors and cancer patients. The repertoire was sequenced with immunoSEQ multiplex PCR; TCRdb's copy has only in-frame clones and lacks some. The table includes about 130,000 clones, roughly 90% detected once. The specimen sequenced was blood. Source of these receptors: a man aged 45-65 years in good health.

The genes are TRBV7-6 and TRBJ1-1, with 8 bases fitting TRBD1. Germline CDR1 is SGHVS and CDR2 is FNYEAQ. CDR3 size: 15 residues. After removal of 5 bases from V and 2 bases from J, the junction contained 7 bases not matched to a gene. As DNA, the CDR3 is TGTGCCAGCAGCCCCGGACAGGGCGTTAACACTGAAGCTTTCTTT. Its protein is CASSPGQGVNTEAFF.

V usage is TRBV5-1 and J usage is TRBJ2-7; D is possibly TRBD2 (6 bases). Germline assignment: CDR1 SGHRS and CDR2 YFSETQ. Trimming cost V 5 bases and J 2 bases, with 11 bases left between them. This CDR3 comprises 13 residues. CDR3 nucleotides: TGCGCCAGCAGTAGGAGGGCCGCCTACGAGCAGTACTTC. Residues: CASSRRAAYEQYF.

V is TRBV28 and J is TRBJ1-5, with 7 positions matching TRBD1. This CDR3 region has 14 residues. Looked up from germline, CDR1 is MDHEN and CDR2 is SYDVKM. V trimming: 5 bases; J trimming: 6 bases; junction bases outside the gene matches: 7. The CDR3 sequence: CASSPDRDTQPQHF. The CDR3, as DNA: TGTGCCAGCAGTCCTGACAGGGACACTCAGCCCCAGCATTTT.

This clone showed up just a few times. The J gene is TRBJ1-4, the V gene TRBV4-2, with D possibly TRBD1 on 6 matching bases. This CDR3 region has 16 residues. Trimming stripped 0 bases from V and 4 bases from J, with 12 bases between. Germline V gene data show CDR1 as LGHNA and CDR2 as YNFKEQ. This CDR3 reads CASSQDPQGLNEKLFF. The CDR3 DNA reads TGTGCCAGCAGCCAAGATCCACAGGGCCTTAATGAAAAACTGTTTTTT.

The sample holds a few counts of this clone. The V gene is TRBV30, the J gene TRBJ1-4; 9 bases fit TRBD1. Germline CDR1 is GTSNPN and CDR2 is SVGIG (reference sequence). This CDR3 has 16 amino acids. V dropped 2 bases and J dropped 0; count of bases not matched to a gene: 4. The CDR3 spells CAWSPRQGATNEKLFF. The CDR3 region has the DNA TGTGCCTGGAGTCCACGACAGGGGGCAACTAATGAAAAACTGTTTTTT.

The gene calls are TRBV10-2 and TRBJ2-3; D perhaps matches TRBD2 (5 bases). The V gene lost 7 bases and the J gene lost 1 base, with 24 bases spanning the gap. The CDR3 length is 18 residues. Germline loops: CDR1 WSHSY, CDR2 SAAADI. The CDR3 coding sequence is TGCGCCAGCAATCCTCCGACGAGCCATCCCGGGGGCACAGATACGCAGTATTTT. Translated: CASNPPTSHPGGTDTQYF.